This T cell receptor beta chain was sequenced for a study of glioma-infiltrating T cells after dendritic cell vaccination. Study at large: Autologous tumor lysate was loaded overnight onto monocyte-derived dendritic cells grown about seven days with IL-4 and GM-CSF.

Whole-study results and caveats: Complete blood and tumor specimen sets were limited to few patients.

Data came from immunoSEQ multiplex PCR; TCRdb stores just in-frame clones and leaves some out. The sample has 80,000 to 95,000 clones; about 85% are singletons. This clone was counted a few times. Antigen unknown. The source material was blood, sampled before dendritic cell vaccination. The sequence was obtained from a human donor with glioblastoma.

The CDR3 nucleotides read TGTGCCAGCAGCTTGTTCCCAGGGGGCGGGCATGGCTACACCTTC. Translation: CASSLFPGGGHGYTF. The rearrangement links TRBV5-6 to TRBJ1-2; 8 bases align to TRBD1. V trimming: 1 base; J trimming: 6 bases; junction bases outside the gene matches: 8. CDR3 length: 15 amino acids. Germline V gives CDR1 SGHDT, CDR2 YYEEEE.